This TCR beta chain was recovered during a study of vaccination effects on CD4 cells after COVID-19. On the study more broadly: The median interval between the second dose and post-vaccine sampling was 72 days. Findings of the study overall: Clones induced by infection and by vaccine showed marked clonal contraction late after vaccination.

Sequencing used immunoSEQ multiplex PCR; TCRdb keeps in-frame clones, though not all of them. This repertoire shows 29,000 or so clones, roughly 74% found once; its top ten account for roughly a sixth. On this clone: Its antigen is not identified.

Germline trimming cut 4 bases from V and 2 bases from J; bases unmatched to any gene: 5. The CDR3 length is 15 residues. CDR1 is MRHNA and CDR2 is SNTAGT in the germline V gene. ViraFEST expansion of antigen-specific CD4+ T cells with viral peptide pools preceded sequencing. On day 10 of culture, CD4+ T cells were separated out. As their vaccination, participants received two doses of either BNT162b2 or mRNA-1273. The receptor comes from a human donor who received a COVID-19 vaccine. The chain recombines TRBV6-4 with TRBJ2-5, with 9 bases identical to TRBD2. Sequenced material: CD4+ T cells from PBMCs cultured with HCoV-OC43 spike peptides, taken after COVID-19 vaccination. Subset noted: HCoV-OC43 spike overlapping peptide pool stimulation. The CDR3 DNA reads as TGTGCCAGCAGTGGCCTAGCGGGGCCTCAAGAGACCCAGTACTTC. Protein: CASSGLAGPQETQYF.